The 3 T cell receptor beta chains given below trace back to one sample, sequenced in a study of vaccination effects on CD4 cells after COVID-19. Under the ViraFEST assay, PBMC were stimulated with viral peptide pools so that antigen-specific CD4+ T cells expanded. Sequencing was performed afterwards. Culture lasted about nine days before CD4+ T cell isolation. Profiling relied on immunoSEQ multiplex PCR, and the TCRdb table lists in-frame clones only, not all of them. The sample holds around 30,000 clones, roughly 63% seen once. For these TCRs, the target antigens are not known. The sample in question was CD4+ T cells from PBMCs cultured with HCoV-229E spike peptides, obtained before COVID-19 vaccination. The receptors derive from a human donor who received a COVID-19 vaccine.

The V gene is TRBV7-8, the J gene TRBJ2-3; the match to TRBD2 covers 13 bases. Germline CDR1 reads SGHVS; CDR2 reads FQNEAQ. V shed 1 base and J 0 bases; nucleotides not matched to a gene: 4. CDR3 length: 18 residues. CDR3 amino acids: CASSLGGTSGASTDTQYF. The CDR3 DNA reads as TGTGCCAGCAGCTTAGGGGGGACTAGCGGGGCTAGCACAGATACGCAGTATTTT. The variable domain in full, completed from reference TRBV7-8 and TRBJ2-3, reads GAGVSQSPRYKVAKRGQDVALRCDPISGHVSLFWYQQALGQGPEFLTYFQNEAQLDKSGLPSDRFFAERPEGSVSTLKIQRTQQEDSAVYLCASSLGGTSGASTDTQYFGPGTRLTVL.

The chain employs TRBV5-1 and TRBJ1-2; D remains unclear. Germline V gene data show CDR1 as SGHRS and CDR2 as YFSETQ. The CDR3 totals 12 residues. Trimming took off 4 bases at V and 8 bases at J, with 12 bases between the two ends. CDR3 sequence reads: CASSDGPGGYTF. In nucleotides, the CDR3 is TGCGCCAGCAGCGATGGCCCGGGGGGCTACACCTTC.

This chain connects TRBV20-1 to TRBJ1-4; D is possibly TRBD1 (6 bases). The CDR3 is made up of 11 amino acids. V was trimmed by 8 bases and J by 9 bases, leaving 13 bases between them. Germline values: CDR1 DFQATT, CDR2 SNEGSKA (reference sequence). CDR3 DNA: TGCAGTTATAACCGGGGGCAAAAACTGTTTTTT. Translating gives CSYNRGQKLFF.